These T cell receptor beta chains were read from a single sample in a study of cytomegalovirus exposure and HLA in healthy donors. Produced via immunoSEQ multiplex PCR; TCRdb's table is partial and in-frame only. The listing records just over 150,000 clones. Input material: PBMCs. The receptors shown here come from a woman between 55 and 75 years old in good health and CMV-seronegative. The CDR3 runs from the conserved cysteine through the conserved F or W.

v_call | cdr3_aa
TRBV6-5 | CASHSGSYNEQFF
TRBV7-7 | CASSIGTGPYEQYF
TRBV5-1 | CASRRTGDNEKLFF
TRBV5-6 | CASSYRMTSNYEQYF
TRBV5-1 | CASSKLLAGGQETQYF
TRBV29-1 | CSVVVGRGLGNTEAFF
TRBV5-6 | CASSSAGTLLTGELFF
TRBV18 | CASSPRLAGEYYEQYF
TRBV4-1 | CASSQDGEGSQPQHF
TRBV29-1 | CSVGLAGSYEQYF
TRBV18 | CASSPDRGLAYEQYF
TRBV19 | CASSFLGAGGAITQYF
TRBV7-6 | CASSLRQGNRGYTF
TRBV6-1 | CASSDTGTYGYTF
TRBV5-6 | CASSSSGFQETQYF
TRBV4-1 | CASRNSIFRTDTQYF
TRBV5-1 | CASSLGSRGEKLFF
TRBV5-1 | CASSLEKAGQFYEQYF
TRBV5-6 | CASSLAVGELFF
TRBV4-2 | CASSQGLAGQETQYF
TRBV10-3 | CAISRGGAIEAFF
TRBV5-1 | CASSLDTQGAGGYTF
TRBV18 | CASSPLEIETGYTF
TRBV19 | CASSTGTGRYQPQHF
TRBV5-1 | CASSHGMAEYGYTF
TRBV9 | CASSVEYNYGYTF
TRBV2 | CASSERGGDEQYF
TRBV6-5 | CASAGGQKGSPLHF
TRBV7-2 | CASSLAREETQYF
TRBV5-1 | CASNQLNGPQYF
TRBV10-1 | CASSERDILAGQYF
TRBV7-9 | CASSLGGFGGEQFF
TRBV6-1 | CAGGYRGWNTEAFF
TRBV5-6 | CASSPGFNTEAFF
TRBV11-3 | CASSLGFGSGGGTDTQYF
TRBV12-5 | CASGRGQTNTEAFF
TRBV6-5 | CASPEEVGLYEQYF
TRBV9 | CASSAGGLAGNEQFF
TRBV7-9 | CASSLQWGEDEQFF
TRBV9 | CASSGPVGQRAGELFF
TRBV6-5 | CASSTSNTEAFF